This T cell receptor beta chain appears in the sequencing data of a study of vaccination and CD4 T cells after COVID-19. Across the study: Collection of post-vaccine samples followed dose two by a median roughly 72 days, spanning a range of 14 to 241. Overlapping spike pools from SARS-CoV-2 and HCoV-NL63, HCoV-OC43 and HCoV-229E served as culture stimuli.

Study results and limitations: Detection of a median around 86% of reactive clones in convalescent patients was confined to the period after vaccination.

This clonotype was recorded a few times. What it binds is not known. This CDR3 region has 13 residues. V lost 5 bases, J lost 7 bases, and 12 bases lay in between. The germline gives CDR1 SEHNR, CDR2 FQNEAQ (reference sequence). Treatment noted: approximately nine-day PBMC culture with coronavirus spike peptide pools or control peptides (ViraFEST assay). Pre-COVID-19 pandemic sampling (2011-2018) yielded the unexposed donor's CD4+ T cells. Cultured CD4+ T-cell DNA underwent Oncomine TCR Beta short-read sequencing. TCRdb reprocessed the PCR reads with MiXCR, giving one entry per CDR3 protein. Seen here are more than 6,500 distinct CDR3 sequences, under 40% observed once, and the top ten hold 15% to 20%.

This sequence joins TRBV7-9 and TRBJ1-5; D might be TRBD1 (5 bases). The sequence came from a human donor in good health. The specimen was CD4+ T cells from blood, cultured in vitro. CDR3 loop: CASSGGGDQPQHF. CDR3 DNA sequence: TGTGCCAGCAGCGGGGGAGGGGACCAGCCCCAGCATTTT.